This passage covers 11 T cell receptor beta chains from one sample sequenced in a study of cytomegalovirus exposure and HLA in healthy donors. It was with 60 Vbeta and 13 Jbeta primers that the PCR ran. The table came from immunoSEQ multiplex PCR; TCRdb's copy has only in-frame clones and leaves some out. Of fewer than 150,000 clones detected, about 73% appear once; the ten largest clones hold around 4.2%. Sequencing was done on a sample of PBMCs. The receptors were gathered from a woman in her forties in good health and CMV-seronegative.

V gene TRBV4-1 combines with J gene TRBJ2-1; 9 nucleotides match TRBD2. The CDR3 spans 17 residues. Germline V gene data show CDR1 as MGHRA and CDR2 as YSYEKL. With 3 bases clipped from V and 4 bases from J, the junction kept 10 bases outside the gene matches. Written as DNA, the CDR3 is TGCGCCAGCAGCCAGCCGCGACTAGCGGACCTATACAATGAGCAGTTCTTC. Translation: CASSQPRLADLYNEQFF.

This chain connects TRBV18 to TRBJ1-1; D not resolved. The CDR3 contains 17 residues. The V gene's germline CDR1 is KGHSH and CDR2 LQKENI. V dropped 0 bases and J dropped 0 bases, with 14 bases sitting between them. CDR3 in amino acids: CASSPPRSGGVNTEAFF. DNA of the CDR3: TGTGCCAGCTCACCACCGCGGTCCGGCGGGGTGAACACTGAAGCTTTCTTT.

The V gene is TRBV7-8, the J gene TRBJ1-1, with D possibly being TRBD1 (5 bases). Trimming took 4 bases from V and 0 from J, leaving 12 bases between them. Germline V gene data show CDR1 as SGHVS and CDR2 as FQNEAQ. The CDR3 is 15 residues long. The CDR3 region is CASSYHQGLNTEAFF. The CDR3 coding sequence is TGTGCCAGCAGCTACCACCAGGGTTTGAACACTGAAGCTTTCTTT.

CDR3 in amino acids: CASGTGHEPLHF. CDR3 nucleotide sequence: TGTGCCAGCGGGACAGGGCATGAACCCCTCCACTTT. The chain uses TRBV28 and TRBJ1-6; 9 positions agree with TRBD1. The germline V gene encodes CDR1 MDHEN and CDR2 SYDVKM. V dropped 8 bases and J dropped 12; count of bases not matched to a gene: 5. The CDR3 is 12 residues long. The full variable domain, its missing parts supplied by reference TRBV28 and TRBJ1-6, is DVKVTQSSRYLVKRTGEKVFLECVQDMDHENMFWYRQDPGLGLRLIYFSYDVKMKEKGDIPEGYSVSREKKERFSLILESASTNQTSMYLCASGTGHEPLHFGNGTRLTVT.

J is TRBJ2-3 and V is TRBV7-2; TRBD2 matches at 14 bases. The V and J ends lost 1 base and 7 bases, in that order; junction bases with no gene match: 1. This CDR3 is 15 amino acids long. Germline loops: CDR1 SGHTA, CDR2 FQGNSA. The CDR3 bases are TGTGCCAGCAGCTTAGGGACTAGCGGGAGGTATACGCAGTATTTT. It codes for CASSLGTSGRYTQYF.

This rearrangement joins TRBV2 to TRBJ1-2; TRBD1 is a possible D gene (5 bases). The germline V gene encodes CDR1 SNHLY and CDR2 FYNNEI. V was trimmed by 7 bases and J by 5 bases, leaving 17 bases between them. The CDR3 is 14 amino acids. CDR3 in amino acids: CASIQNQGLYGYTF. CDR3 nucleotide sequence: TGTGCCAGCATCCAAAATCAGGGACTATATGGCTACACCTTC.

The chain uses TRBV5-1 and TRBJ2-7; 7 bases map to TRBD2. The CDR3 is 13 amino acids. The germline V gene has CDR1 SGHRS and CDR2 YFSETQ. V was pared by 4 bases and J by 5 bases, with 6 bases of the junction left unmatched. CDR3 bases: TGCGCCAGCAGCGCCCGGGGACTAAACGAGCAGTACTTC. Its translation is CASSARGLNEQYF. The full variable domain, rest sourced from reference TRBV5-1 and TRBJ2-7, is KAGVTQTPRYLIKTRGQQVTLSCSPISGHRSVSWYQQTPGQGLQFLFEYFSETQRNKGNFPGRFSGRQFSNSRSEMNVSTLELGDSALYLCASSARGLNEQYFGPGTRLTVT.

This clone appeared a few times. CDR3 sequence: CASSLALIRGSSYNEQFF. The CDR3 DNA sequence: TGTGCCAGCAGCTTAGCGCTAATTCGTGGGAGCTCCTACAATGAGCAGTTCTTC. V and J are TRBV7-9 and TRBJ2-1; D might be TRBD2 (5 bases). CDR1 and CDR2 (germline): SEHNR, FQNEAQ (reference sequence). Trimming stripped 0 bases from V and 0 bases from J, with 15 bases between. CDR3 length: 18 amino acids.

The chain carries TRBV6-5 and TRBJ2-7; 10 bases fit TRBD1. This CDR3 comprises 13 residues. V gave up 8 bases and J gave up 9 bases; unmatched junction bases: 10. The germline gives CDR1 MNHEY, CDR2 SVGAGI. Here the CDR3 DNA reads TGTGCCAGCCAAAACCCAAGGACAGGGGGGCAGTACTTC. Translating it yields CASQNPRTGGQYF.

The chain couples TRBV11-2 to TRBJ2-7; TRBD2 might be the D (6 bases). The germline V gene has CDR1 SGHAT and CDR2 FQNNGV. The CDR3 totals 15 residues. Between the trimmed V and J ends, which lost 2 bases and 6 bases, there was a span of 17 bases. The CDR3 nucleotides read TGTGCCAGCAGCTTACGGGCTAGCGAGGTGTCCGAGCAGTACTTC. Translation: CASSLRASEVSEQYF.

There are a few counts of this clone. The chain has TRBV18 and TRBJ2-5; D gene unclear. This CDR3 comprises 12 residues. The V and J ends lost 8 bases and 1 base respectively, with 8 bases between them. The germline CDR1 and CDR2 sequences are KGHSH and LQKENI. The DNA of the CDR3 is TGTGCCAGCGGTCCTATCCAAGAGACCCAGTACTTC. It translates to CASGPIQETQYF.